This T cell receptor beta chain was documented in a study of T cell responses to AZD1222 COVID-19 vaccine. Study results and limitations: Clonal diversity may have been underestimated, and the donors were mostly white British, with more females than males.

Comment on this clone: What it binds is not known.

Method: immunoSEQ multiplex PCR; TCRdb's copy keeps in-frame clones and lacks some. The sample lists 86,000 or so clones, roughly 87% seen once, with over 2% in the top ten. This CDR3 has 14 amino acids. Germline values: CDR1 SNHLY, CDR2 FYNNEI. With 7 bases clipped from V and 6 bases from J, the junction kept 4 bases outside the gene matches. The TCR sequence derives from an adult in good health. The sequencing used peripheral blood, collected on day 0 of AZD1222 vaccination. The V call is TRBV2, the J call TRBJ2-7; TRBD2 matches at 15 bases. CDR3 sequence reads: CASTRTSGGGEQYF. The DNA of the CDR3 is TGTGCCAGCACCCGGACTAGCGGGGGGGGCGAGCAGTACTTC.